The 29 T cell receptor beta chains in this list originate from one sample, sequenced in a study of shared clonotypes between healthy human individuals. Data came from immunoSEQ multiplex PCR; TCRdb stores just in-frame clones and leaves some out. This sample yields hundreds of thousands of clones, of which about 74% are seen a single time; more than 10% belongs to the top ten. The sample comprised PBMCs. The receptors shown here come from a woman between 40 and 55 years old in good health. Some clones in this sample may be carry-over from other donors' samples.

This clone was recorded a few times. A far larger clone is one nucleotide away, so this likely arose from a read error. The chain links TRBV7-8 to TRBJ2-1, with no clear D. CDR1 and CDR2 from the germline V gene are SGHVS and FQNEAQ. CDR3 length: 11 residues. V lost 3 bases and J 3 bases, leaving 0 bases between the germline ends. CDR3 residues: CASSFYNEQFF. The CDR3 bases are TGTGCCAGCAGCTTCTACAATGAGCAGTTCTTC. Full variable domain (rest looked up from reference TRBV7-8 and TRBJ2-1): GAGVSQSPRYKVAKRGQDVALRCDPISGHVSLFWYQQALGQGPEFLTYFQNEAQLDKSGLPSDRFFAERPEGSVSTLKIQRTQQEDSAVYLCASSFYNEQFFGPGTRLTVL.

The V gene is TRBV28, the J gene TRBJ2-2; weak D call: TRBD1 (5 bases). The CDR3 spans 15 residues. V lost 6 bases and J lost 1, with 12 bases in between. Germline lookup yields CDR1 MDHEN and CDR2 SYDVKM. CDR3 sequence (DNA): TGTGCCAGCAGCTGGGGCCCCCTGAACACCGGGGAGCTGTTTTTT. Protein: CASSWGPLNTGELFF. Drawing the rest from reference TRBV28 and TRBJ2-2, the complete variable domain is DVKVTQSSRYLVKRTGEKVFLECVQDMDHENMFWYRQDPGLGLRLIYFSYDVKMKEKGDIPEGYSVSREKKERFSLILESASTNQTSMYLCASSWGPLNTGELFFGEGSRLTVL.

This clone was recorded only once. V and J are TRBV5-1 and TRBJ2-7; 8 bases align to TRBD1. The germline gives CDR1 SGHRS, CDR2 YFSETQ. CDR3 length: 15 amino acids. V was clipped by 4 bases and J by 7 bases; unmatched bases: 13. The CDR3 sequence is CASSPQGTGLGEQYF. DNA of the CDR3: TGCGCCAGCAGCCCGCAAGGGACAGGTTTAGGGGAGCAGTACTTC.

The CDR3 region is CASSSWLGGIGYTF. CDR3 nucleotide sequence: TGCGCCAGCAGCTCCTGGTTGGGGGGCATCGGCTACACCTTC. This rearrangement joins TRBV5-1 to TRBJ1-2; perhaps TRBD1 as D (6 bases). This CDR3 region has 14 residues. V shed 3 bases and J shed 8 bases, with 17 bases lying between them. Germline assignment: CDR1 SGHRS and CDR2 YFSETQ.

This sequence joins TRBV29-1 and TRBJ2-5, with TRBD1 as a possible D gene (6 bases). Germline lookup yields CDR1 SQVTM and CDR2 ANQGSEA. The CDR3 covers 13 residues. V gave up 7 bases and J gave up 5 bases, with 17 bases separating them. CDR3 DNA: TGCAGCGCCGTCTCACAGGGCGGCGAGACCCAGTACTTC. Its translation: CSAVSQGGETQYF.

This clone came up a few times. The chain joins TRBV5-1 to TRBJ2-2; no reliable D call. V was trimmed by 0 bases and J by 7 bases, leaving 4 bases between them. Germline CDR1 reads SGHRS; CDR2 reads YFSETQ. The CDR3 spans 12 residues. The CDR3 nucleotides are TGCGCCAGCAGCTTGGAGGTCGGGGAGCTGTTTTTT. Encoded protein: CASSLEVGELFF.

A word on this clone: A far larger clone is only one base removed, so a read error is likely. Other DNA sequences in this specimen translate into the identical CDR3. The chain couples TRBV30 to TRBJ1-1; D gene uncertain. The germline V gene encodes CDR1 GTSNPN and CDR2 SVGIG (reference sequence). The CDR3 is 14 amino acids. V lost 3 bases to trimming and J lost 4 bases, with 15 bases between them. The CDR3 DNA follows: TGTGCCTGGAGGGACTCGCCAGCGGGCACTGAAGCTTTCTTT. Translating gives CAWRDSPAGTEAFF.

This clone was picked up a small number of times. This rearrangement joins TRBV5-4 to TRBJ2-7; D is possibly TRBD2 (6 bases). The ends were cut back, 7 bases at V and 6 bases at J, with 17 bases in the middle. Germline V gene lookup returns CDR1 SGHNT and CDR2 YYREEE (reference sequence). The CDR3 sequence is 13 residues long. CDR3 loop: CASRAGLGGEQYF. For the CDR3, the DNA is TGTGCCAGCCGGGCAGGGCTGGGGGGCGAGCAGTACTTC.

As concerns this clone: A read error is likely here: a far larger clone is one base away. The missing conserved phenylalanine or tryptophan at the end of this CDR3 makes a read error likely. The rearrangement uses TRBV6-4 and TRBJ2-2; tentatively, D is TRBD1 or TRBD2 (6 bases each). The CDR3 is made up of 15 amino acids. Germline V lookup: CDR1 MRHNA, CDR2 SNTAGT. The V end lost 0 bases, the J end lost 6 bases, and 11 bases lay between the germline ends. The CDR3 DNA reads TGTGCCAGCAGTGACTCGTTGGGGGGCTCCGGGGAGCTGTTTCTT. Translated: CASSDSLGGSGELFL.

The CDR3 loop reads CASSLNPSSAGELFF. In DNA, the CDR3 is TGTGCCAGCAGCTTAAACCCTAGCTCCGCCGGGGAGCTGTTTTTT. The genes are TRBV7-3 and TRBJ2-2, with D possibly matching TRBD2 (5 bases). Trimming cost V 1 base and J 6 bases, with 12 bases left between them. The CDR3 runs to 15 residues. Germline assignment: CDR1 SGHTA and CDR2 FQGTGA.

This clone was counted many times. This rearrangement joins TRBV28 to TRBJ2-7; D unclear. This CDR3 comprises 12 residues. V was pared by 6 bases and J by 7 bases, with 13 bases between. Germline assignment: CDR1 MDHEN and CDR2 SYDVKM. CDR3 coding DNA: TGTGCCAGCAGATCAACCAGACTGGAGCAGTACTTC. Residues: CASRSTRLEQYF.

The V call is TRBV18, the J call TRBJ2-5; 7 bases agree with TRBD1. Germline trimming cut 0 bases from V and 4 bases from J; bases unmatched to any gene: 2. In germline, CDR1 is KGHSH, CDR2 LQKENI. This CDR3 contains 14 residues. The CDR3 DNA follows: TGTGCCAGCTCACCACCGGGACAGATAGAGACCCAGTACTTC. Encoded protein: CASSPPGQIETQYF.

V usage is TRBV7-2 and J usage is TRBJ2-7; 7 nucleotides align to TRBD2. Germline values: CDR1 SGHTA, CDR2 FQGNSA. CDR3 length: 14 residues. Germline trimming cut 5 bases from V and 2 bases from J; bases unmatched to any gene: 6. The DNA of the CDR3 is TGTGCCAGCAGCGCCGGACTAGTCCCCTACGAGCAGTACTTC. As protein: CASSAGLVPYEQYF.

At least ten counts were recorded for this clone. The same CDR3 can be traced to other DNA sequences in this sample. This rearrangement joins TRBV28 to TRBJ1-2, with 7 bases fitting TRBD1. Germline V gives CDR1 MDHEN, CDR2 SYDVKM. J gave up 0 bases and V 6 bases, and 10 bases lay outside the gene matches. The CDR3 spans 16 residues. The CDR3 spells CASRPTGEATNYGYTF. Written as DNA, the CDR3 is TGTGCCAGCAGACCCACAGGGGAAGCGACTAACTATGGCTACACCTTC.

The chain has TRBV9 and TRBJ2-5, with 7 nucleotides matching TRBD2. Germline V CDR1 and CDR2: SGDLS, YYNGEE. V was clipped by 0 bases and J by 5 bases; unmatched bases: 1. The CDR3 covers 13 residues. CDR3 sequence reads: CASSVDGGETQYF. CDR3 nucleotide sequence: TGTGCCAGCAGCGTAGACGGGGGGGAGACCCAGTACTTC.

This clone was seen many times. V and J are TRBV30 and TRBJ2-7, with 8 bases that match TRBD1. This CDR3 has 15 residues. V gave up 4 bases and J gave up 4 bases; unmatched junction bases: 12. Germline-derived CDR1 and CDR2 are GTSNPN and SVGIG (reference sequence). CDR3 coding DNA: TGTGCCTGGATATCCCTGCAGGGGGCTTTTTACGAGCAGTACTTC. Its protein is CAWISLQGAFYEQYF.

The V call is TRBV5-6, the J call TRBJ1-5; a weak D match, TRBD1 (6 bases). Germline V gene data show CDR1 as SGHDT and CDR2 as YYEEEE. The CDR3 runs to 17 residues. V lost 4 bases, J lost 0 bases, and 17 bases lay in between. CDR3 sequence reads: CASSLRDTANSNQPQHF. The CDR3 coding sequence is TGTGCCAGCAGCCTCCGGGACACAGCGAATAGCAATCAGCCCCAGCATTTT.

With regard to this clone: A much larger clone lies a single base off, so this may be a read error. The chain has TRBV29-1 and TRBJ2-3, with 8 positions matching TRBD1. The germline V gene encodes CDR1 SQVTM and CDR2 ANQGSEA. This CDR3 spans 14 amino acids. The junction had 4 bases not matched to a gene; V was cut back by 4 bases and J by 1 base. The CDR3 DNA reads as TGCAGCGTTGTAGGGACAGGAGGCACAGATACGCAGTATTTT. This gives the protein CSVVGTGGTDTQYF.

The chain joins TRBV11-2 to TRBJ2-3; D is unclear. The CDR3 extends over 13 amino acids. V lost 2 bases and J 6 bases, leaving 9 bases between the germline ends. Germline loops: CDR1 SGHAT, CDR2 FQNNGV. Written as DNA, the CDR3 is TGTGCCAGCAGCTTACCCCCCGGGGATACGCAGTATTTT. Translation gives CASSLPPGDTQYF.

The sample holds one count of this clone. The chain links TRBV29-1 to TRBJ2-7; 9 positions match TRBD1. Germline CDR1 reads SQVTM; CDR2 reads ANQGSEA. The CDR3 contains 14 residues. The V and J ends lost 3 bases and 5 bases, in that order; junction bases with no gene match: 8. In nucleotides, the CDR3 is TGCAGCGTTGATACCGGGACAGGGTTCCACGAGCAGTACTTC. Its translation: CSVDTGTGFHEQYF.

The sample holds one count of this clone. The gene calls are TRBV19 and TRBJ1-1; D gene ambiguous. Germline assignment: CDR1 LNHDA and CDR2 SQIVND (reference sequence). The germline V and J ends were trimmed by 6 bases and 5 bases, with 19 bases remaining between them. This CDR3 has 15 residues. CDR3 amino acids: CASSHWLVLQTEAFF. In DNA, the CDR3 is TGTGCCAGTAGCCACTGGTTGGTCTTACAGACTGAAGCTTTCTTT.

V is TRBV5-1 and J is TRBJ1-3; D is undetermined. The V gene's germline CDR1 is SGHRS and CDR2 YFSETQ. The V end was cut by 2 bases, the J end by 4 bases, with 10 bases between. CDR3 length: 14 amino acids. CDR3 coding DNA: TGCGCCAGCAGCTTCGCCGGGCGCGGAAACACCATATATTTT. Its translation: CASSFAGRGNTIYF.

The DNA of the CDR3 is TGCGCCAGCAGCTTCACAGGGAACACCGGGGAGCTGTTTTTT. Translating it yields CASSFTGNTGELFF. The rearrangement joins TRBV5-1 to TRBJ2-2; a weak D match, TRBD1 (5 bases). V gave up 2 bases and J gave up 1 base, with 6 bases separating them. This CDR3 comprises 14 residues. The germline V gene has CDR1 SGHRS and CDR2 YFSETQ.

The CDR3 sequence: CASSFIDQRGGEQFF. In DNA, the CDR3 is TGTGCCAGCAGCTTTATAGACCAGAGGGGCGGTGAGCAGTTCTTC. The chain carries TRBV5-6 and TRBJ2-1; D is perhaps TRBD1 or TRBD2 (5 bases each). This CDR3 contains 15 residues. V lost 2 bases and J lost 9, with 18 bases in between. The germline V gene has CDR1 SGHDT and CDR2 YYEEEE. Drawing the rest from reference TRBV5-6 and TRBJ2-1, the complete variable domain is DAGVTQSPTHLIKTRGQQVTLRCSPKSGHDTVSWYQQALGQGPQFIFQYYEEEERQRGNFPDRFSGHQFPNYSSELNVNALLLGDSALYLCASSFIDQRGGEQFFGPGTRLTVL.

This clone was recorded a few times. This chain links TRBV7-9 with TRBJ2-5, with TRBD1 identical over 7 bases. The DNA end lines up better with TRBJ2-7; the J call may be wrong. Germline CDR1 reads SEHNR; CDR2 reads FQNEAQ (reference sequence). CDR3 length: 12 amino acids. The CDR3 DNA is TGTGCCAGCCGCGAGACAGGGAGCGAGCAGTACTTC. This gives the protein CASRETGSEQYF.

The chain recombines TRBV7-2 with TRBJ2-7; tentative D call: TRBD1 (6 bases). The V gene lost 6 bases and the J gene lost 5 bases, with 14 bases spanning the gap. CDR3 length equals 13 residues. The germline gives CDR1 SGHTA, CDR2 FQGNSA. The chain's CDR3 is CASSTQGSNEQYF. CDR3 DNA: TGTGCCAGCAGTACACAGGGTTCCAACGAGCAGTACTTC. The full variable domain, rest sourced from reference TRBV7-2 and TRBJ2-7, is GAGVSQSPSNKVTEKGKDVELRCDPISGHTALYWYRQSLGQGLEFLIYFQGNSAPDKSGLPSDRFSAERTGGSVSTLTIQRTQQEDSAVYLCASSTQGSNEQYFGPGTRLTVT.

This clone has only a few counts. V is TRBV4-3 and J is TRBJ2-7; 7 bases are a match to TRBD2. Per germline, CDR1 LGHNA and CDR2 YSLEER. Trimming took 2 bases from V and 5 from J; bases not matched to a gene: 9. CDR3 length: 15 amino acids. CDR3 sequence reads: CASSQQPSGVHEQYF. CDR3 coding DNA: TGCGCCAGCAGCCAACAGCCTAGCGGCGTCCACGAGCAGTACTTC.

Worth noting for this clone: This probably arose from a read error, given a far larger clone one base away. Other DNA sequences in the sample encode the same CDR3. The rearrangement uses TRBV18 and TRBJ1-1; D remains unclear. CDR1 is KGHSH and CDR2 is LQKENI in the germline V gene. CDR3 length: 13 residues. CDR3 amino acids: CASSQQQNTEAFF. The CDR3, as DNA: TGCGCCAGCTCTCAACAGCAGAACACTGAAGCTTTCTTT.

The sample holds one count of this clone. Other nucleotide sequences in the sample specify the same CDR3. V is TRBV18 and J is TRBJ1-5; 7 positions match TRBD1. The junction had 1 base not matched to a gene; V was cut back by 3 bases and J by 2 bases. Germline V gene lookup returns CDR1 KGHSH and CDR2 LQKENI. This CDR3 region has 14 residues. Here the CDR3 reads CASSPGTGNQPQHF. CDR3 nucleotides: TGTGCCAGCTCACCCGGGACAGGCAATCAGCCCCAGCATTTT. The full variable domain, completed using reference TRBV18 and TRBJ1-5, is NAGVMQNPRHLVRRRGQEARLRCSPMKGHSHVYWYRQLPEEGLKFMVYLQKENIIDESGMPKERFSAEFPKEGPSILRIQQVVRGDSAAYFCASSPGTGNQPQHFGDGTRLSIL.